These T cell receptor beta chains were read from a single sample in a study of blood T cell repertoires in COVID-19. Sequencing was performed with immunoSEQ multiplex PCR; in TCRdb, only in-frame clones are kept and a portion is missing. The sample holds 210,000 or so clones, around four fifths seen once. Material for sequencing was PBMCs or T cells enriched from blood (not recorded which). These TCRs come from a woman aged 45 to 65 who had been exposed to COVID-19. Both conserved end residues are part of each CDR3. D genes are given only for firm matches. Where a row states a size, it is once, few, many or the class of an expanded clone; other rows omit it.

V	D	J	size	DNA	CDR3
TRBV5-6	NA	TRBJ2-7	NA	TGTGCCAGCAGCTTGGTGGGGCCCATCAACGAGCAGTACTTC	CASSLVGPINEQYF
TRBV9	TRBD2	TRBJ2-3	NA	TGTGCCAGCAGCGTATCTAGCGGGCACCGCACAGATACGCAGTATTTT	CASSVSSGHRTDTQYF
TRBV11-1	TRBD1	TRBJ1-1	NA	TGTGCCAGCAGCTCGAGGGACAGGGGGGGAAACACTGAAGCTTTCTTT	CASSSRDRGGNTEAFF
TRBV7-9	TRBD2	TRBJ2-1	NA	TGTGCCAGCAGCTATTCTAGCGGGGCGCGCAATGAGCAGTTCTTC	CASSYSSGARNEQFF
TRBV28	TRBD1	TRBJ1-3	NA	TGTGCCAGCAGTTCCCGGGACAGAGGAAACACCATATATTTT	CASSSRDRGNTIYF
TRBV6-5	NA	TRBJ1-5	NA	TGTGCCAGCGGGGAGTATAGCAATCAGCCCCAGCATTTT	CASGEYSNQPQHF
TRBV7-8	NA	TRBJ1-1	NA	TGTGCCAGCAGCTTAGGGCTAGGCAGAGGGCCTAACACTGAAGCTTTCTTT	CASSLGLGRGPNTEAFF
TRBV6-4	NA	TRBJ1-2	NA	TGTGCCAGCAGTAAGGAGGGGACGGTCGGCTACACCTTC	CASSKEGTVGYTF
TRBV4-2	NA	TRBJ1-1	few	TGTGCCAGCAGCCAAGTGGGACTCTACACTGAAGCTTTCTTT	CASSQVGLYTEAFF
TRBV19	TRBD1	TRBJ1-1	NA	TGTGCCAGTAGTATTAGGGTGCTCTTGCCAGGGGGACGAGAAAACACTGAAGCTTTCTTT	CASSIRVLLPGGRENTEAFF
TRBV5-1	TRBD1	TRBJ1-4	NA	TGCGCCAGCAGCTCCGGACAGGGGGAGGAAAAACTGTTTTTT	CASSSGQGEEKLFF
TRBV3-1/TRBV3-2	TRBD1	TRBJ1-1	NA	TGTGCCAGCAGCCAGACAGGGGGAGTTACTGAAGCTTTCTTT	CASSQTGGVTEAFF
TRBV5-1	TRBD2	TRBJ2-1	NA	TGCGCCAGCAGCTTGGCCCCTAGCGGGGCATACAATGAGCAGTTCTTC	CASSLAPSGAYNEQFF
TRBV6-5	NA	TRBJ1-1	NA	TGTGCCAGCAGTTACGCCAGGGCATTGGGAACTGAAGCTTTCTTT	CASSYARALGTEAFF
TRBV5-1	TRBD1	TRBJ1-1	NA	TGCGCCAGCAGCTTGAGGACAGGGGGCAACACTGAAGCTTTCTTT	CASSLRTGGNTEAFF
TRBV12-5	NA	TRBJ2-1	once	TGTGCTAGTGGTTTGGTAAGAGGCTACAATGAGCAGTTCTTC	CASGLVRGYNEQFF
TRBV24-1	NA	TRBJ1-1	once	TGTGCCACCAGTGGAGTCGGGGTCAGGACTGAAGCTTTCTTT	CATSGVGVRTEAFF
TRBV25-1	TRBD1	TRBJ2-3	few	TGTGCCAGCAGTGAATACCAGGGGGTTTCCACAGATACGCAGTATTTT	CASSEYQGVSTDTQYF
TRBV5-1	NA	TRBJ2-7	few	TGCGCCAGCAGCTCAGGGACACACGGGGACGAGCAGTACTTC	CASSSGTHGDEQYF
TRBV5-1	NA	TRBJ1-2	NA	TGCGCCAGCAGCTTGGGGCCCTCGTACTATGGCTACACCTTC	CASSLGPSYYGYTF
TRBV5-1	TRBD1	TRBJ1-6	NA	TGCGCCAGCAGCCCCGGGGACAGGGTTGGCTCACCCCTCCACTTT	CASSPGDRVGSPLHF
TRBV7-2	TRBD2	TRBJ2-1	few	TGTGCCAGCAGCTCTACCGGGACTAGCGGCGACAATGAGCAGTTCTTC	CASSSTGTSGDNEQFF
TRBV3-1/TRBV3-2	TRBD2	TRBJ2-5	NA	TGTGCCAGCAGCCCGACTAGCGGGGGTGGGACCCAGTACTTC	CASSPTSGGGTQYF
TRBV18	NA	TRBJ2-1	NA	TGTGCCAGCTCACCACCGAGGACAGTTCTATACAATGAGCAGTTCTTC	CASSPPRTVLYNEQFF
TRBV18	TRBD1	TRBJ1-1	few	TGTGCCAGCTCGGACAGGCCAAACACTGAAGCTTTCTTT	CASSDRPNTEAFF
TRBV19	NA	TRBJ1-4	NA	TGTGCCAGTAGCCTCGGGCAGGGGACACTGTTTTTT	CASSLGQGTLFF
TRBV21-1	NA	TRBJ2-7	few	TGTGCCAGCAGCAAAGATCTCAGCTCCTACGAGCAGTACTTC	CASSKDLSSYEQYF
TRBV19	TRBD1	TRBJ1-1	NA	TGTGCCAGTGGAACTCCACGGGACAGGGGACATAGTTTCTTT	CASGTPRDRGHSFF